This entry is about one T cell receptor (beta chain). This record comes from a study of cytomegalovirus exposure and HLA in healthy donors. Researchers ran the PCR with 60 Vbeta and 13 Jbeta primers. Here immunoSEQ multiplex PCR was the method, and the copy in TCRdb shows in-frame clones only, minus some. Of 95,000 to 150,000 clones detected, 65% to 85% appear once; the ten largest clones hold approximately 0.22%. The germline V gene encodes CDR1 SGHRS and CDR2 YFSETQ. V was clipped by 0 bases and J by 4 bases, with 11 bases between them. The CDR3 is 14 residues long. The clonotype was recovered from a man in his fifties in good health and CMV-seronegative. Input material: PBMCs. This rearrangement joins TRBV5-1 to TRBJ2-7; D uncertain. The CDR3 DNA sequence: TGCGCCAGCAGCTTGGGACAAATAATATACGAGCAGTACTTC. The encoded protein is CASSLGQIIYEQYF.